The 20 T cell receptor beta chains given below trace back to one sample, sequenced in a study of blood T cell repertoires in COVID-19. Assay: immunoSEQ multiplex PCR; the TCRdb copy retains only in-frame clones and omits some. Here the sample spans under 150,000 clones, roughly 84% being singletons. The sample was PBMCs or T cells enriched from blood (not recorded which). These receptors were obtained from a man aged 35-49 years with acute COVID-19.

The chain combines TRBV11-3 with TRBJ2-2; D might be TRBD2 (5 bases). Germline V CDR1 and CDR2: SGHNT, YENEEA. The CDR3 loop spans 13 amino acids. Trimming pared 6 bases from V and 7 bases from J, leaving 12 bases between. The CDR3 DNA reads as TGTGCCAGCAGTCCTACAGCGGACGGGGAGCTGTTTTTT. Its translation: CASSPTADGELFF. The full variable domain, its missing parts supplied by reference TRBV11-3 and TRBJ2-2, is EAGVVQSPRYKIIEKKQPVAFWCNPISGHNTLYWYLQNLGQGPELLIRYENEEAVDDSQLPKDRFSAERLKGVDSTLKIQPAELGDSAVYLCASSPTADGELFFGEGSRLTVL.

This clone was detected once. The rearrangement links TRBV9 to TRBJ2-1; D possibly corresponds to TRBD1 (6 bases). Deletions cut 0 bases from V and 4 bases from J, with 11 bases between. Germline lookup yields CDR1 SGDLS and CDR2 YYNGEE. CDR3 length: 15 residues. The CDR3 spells CASSVGDRLYNEQFF. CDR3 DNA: TGTGCCAGCAGCGTAGGAGACAGGTTATACAATGAGCAGTTCTTC.

This chain's CDR3 is CASSHWTGASTDTQYF. Written as DNA, the CDR3 is TGCGCCAGCAGCCATTGGACAGGGGCTAGCACAGATACGCAGTATTTT. The V call is TRBV4-1, the J call TRBJ2-3; 9 bases are a match to TRBD1. Germline CDR1 MGHRA, CDR2 YSYEKL. The J segment lost 0 bases and the V segment lost 3 bases, leaving 4 bases of the junction unmatched. The CDR3 covers 16 residues.

CDR3 amino acids: CASRPLGTGLNEKLFF. For the CDR3, the DNA is TGTGCCAGCAGACCTCTGGGGACAGGGCTTAATGAAAAACTGTTTTTT. The chain has TRBV28 and TRBJ1-4, with 9 nucleotides matching TRBD1. V lost 6 bases and J lost 4; bases outside the gene matches: 9. The length of the CDR3 is 16 residues. CDR1 is MDHEN and CDR2 is SYDVKM in the germline V gene.

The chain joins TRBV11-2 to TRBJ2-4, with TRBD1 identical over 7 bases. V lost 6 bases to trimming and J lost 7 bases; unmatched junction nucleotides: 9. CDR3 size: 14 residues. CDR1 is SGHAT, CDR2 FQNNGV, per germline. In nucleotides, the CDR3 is TGTGCCAGCAGTCCCGACAGGGTTCGGAACATTCAGTACTTC. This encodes CASSPDRVRNIQYF.

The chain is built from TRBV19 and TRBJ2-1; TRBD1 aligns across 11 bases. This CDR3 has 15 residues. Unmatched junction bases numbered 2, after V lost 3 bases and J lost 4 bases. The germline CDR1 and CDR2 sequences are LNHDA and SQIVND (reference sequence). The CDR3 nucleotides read TGTGCCAGTAGTATTGGGACAGGGGGGTACAATGAGCAGTTCTTC. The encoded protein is CASSIGTGGYNEQFF.

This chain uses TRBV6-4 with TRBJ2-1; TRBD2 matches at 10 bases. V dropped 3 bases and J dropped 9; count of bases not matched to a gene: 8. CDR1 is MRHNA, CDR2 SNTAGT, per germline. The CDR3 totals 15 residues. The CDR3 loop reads CASSESGRAGGEQFF. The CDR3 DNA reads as TGTGCCAGCAGTGAAAGCGGGAGGGCCGGGGGTGAGCAGTTCTTC.

Written as DNA, the CDR3 is TGTGCCAGCAGTTACGGAGACTATGGCTACACCTTC. Translation gives CASSYGDYGYTF. This chain joins TRBV6-2 or TRBV6-3 and TRBJ1-2; D unclear. Germline V gene sequence: CDR1 MNHEY, CDR2 SVGEGT. The V and J ends lost 2 bases and 3 bases respectively, with 4 bases between them. The CDR3 sequence is 12 residues long.

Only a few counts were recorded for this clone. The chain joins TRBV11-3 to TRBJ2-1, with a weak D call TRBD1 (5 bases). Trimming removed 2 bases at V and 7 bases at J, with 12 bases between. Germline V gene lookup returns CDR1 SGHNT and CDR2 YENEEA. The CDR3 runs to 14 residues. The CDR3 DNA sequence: TGTGCCAGCAGCTTAAGGGGCGAAGGGAATGAGCAGTTCTTC. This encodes CASSLRGEGNEQFF.

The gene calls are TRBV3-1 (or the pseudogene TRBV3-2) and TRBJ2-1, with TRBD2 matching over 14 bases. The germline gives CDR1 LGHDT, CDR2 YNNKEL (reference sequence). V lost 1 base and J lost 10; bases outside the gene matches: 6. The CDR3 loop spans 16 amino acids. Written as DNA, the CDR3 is TGTGCCAGCAGCCAAGGGGGGGGACTAGCGGGAGAGGAGCAGTTCTTC. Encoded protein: CASSQGGGLAGEEQFF.

The DNA for the CDR3 is TGTGCCAGCAGCTCCGGGACAGTGGATAATTCACCCCTCCACTTT. Translation: CASSSGTVDNSPLHF. The genes are TRBV6-5 and TRBJ1-6; 7 bases align to TRBD1. The germline gives CDR1 MNHEY, CDR2 SVGAGI. The CDR3 totals 15 residues. V dropped 6 bases and J dropped 5; count of bases not matched to a gene: 7.

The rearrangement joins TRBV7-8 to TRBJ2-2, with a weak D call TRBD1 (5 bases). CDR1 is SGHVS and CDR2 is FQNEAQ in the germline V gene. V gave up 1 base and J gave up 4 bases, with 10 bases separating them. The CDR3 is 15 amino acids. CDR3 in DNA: TGTGCCAGCAGCTTAGGGCAGGGATCCACCGGGGAGCTGTTTTTT. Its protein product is CASSLGQGSTGELFF.

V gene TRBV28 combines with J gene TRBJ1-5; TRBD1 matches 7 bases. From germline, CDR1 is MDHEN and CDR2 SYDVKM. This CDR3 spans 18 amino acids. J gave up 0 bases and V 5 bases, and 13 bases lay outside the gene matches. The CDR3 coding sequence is TGTGCCAGCAGTGACAGGGCCCCGGCTACTCATAGCAATCAGCCCCAGCATTTT. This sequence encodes CASSDRAPATHSNQPQHF.

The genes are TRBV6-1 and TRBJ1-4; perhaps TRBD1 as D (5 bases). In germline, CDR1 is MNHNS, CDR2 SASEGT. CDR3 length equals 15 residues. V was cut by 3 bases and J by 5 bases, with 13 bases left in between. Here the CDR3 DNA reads TGTGCCAGCAGTGAGATTTTTGACAGAAATGAAAAACTGTTTTTT. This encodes CASSEIFDRNEKLFF.

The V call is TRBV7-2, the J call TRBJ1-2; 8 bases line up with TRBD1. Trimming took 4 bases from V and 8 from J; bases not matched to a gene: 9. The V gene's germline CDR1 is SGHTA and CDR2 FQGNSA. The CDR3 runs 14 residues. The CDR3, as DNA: TGTGCCAGCAGCTCCGGACAGGGTTACGAGGGCTACACCTTC. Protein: CASSSGQGYEGYTF.

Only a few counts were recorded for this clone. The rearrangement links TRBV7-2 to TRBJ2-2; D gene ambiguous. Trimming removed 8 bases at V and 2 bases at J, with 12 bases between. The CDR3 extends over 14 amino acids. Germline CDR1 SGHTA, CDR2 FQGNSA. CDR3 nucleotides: TGTGCCAGCGGGCCCCCAGGAAACACCGGGGAGCTGTTTTTT. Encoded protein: CASGPPGNTGELFF.

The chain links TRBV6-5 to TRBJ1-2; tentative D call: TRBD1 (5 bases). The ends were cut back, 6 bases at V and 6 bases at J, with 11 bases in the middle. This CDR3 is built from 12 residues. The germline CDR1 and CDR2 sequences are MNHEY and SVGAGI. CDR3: CASRRGADGYTF. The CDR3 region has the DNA TGTGCCAGCAGAAGGGGTGCCGATGGCTACACCTTC.

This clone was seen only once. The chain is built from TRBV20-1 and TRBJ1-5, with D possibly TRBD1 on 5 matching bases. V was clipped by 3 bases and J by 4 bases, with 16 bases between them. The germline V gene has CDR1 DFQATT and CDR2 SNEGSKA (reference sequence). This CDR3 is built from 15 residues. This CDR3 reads CSASSPWGGNQPQHF. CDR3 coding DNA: TGCAGTGCTAGTAGCCCCTGGGGGGGAAATCAGCCCCAGCATTTT.

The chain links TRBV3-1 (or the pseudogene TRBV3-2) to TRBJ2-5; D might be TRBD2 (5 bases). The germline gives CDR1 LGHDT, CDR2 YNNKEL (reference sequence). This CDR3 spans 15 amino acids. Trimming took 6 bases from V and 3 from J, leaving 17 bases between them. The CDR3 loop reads CASSQPPEGEETQYF. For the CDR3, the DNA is TGTGCCAGCAGTCAGCCCCCTGAGGGAGAAGAGACCCAGTACTTC.

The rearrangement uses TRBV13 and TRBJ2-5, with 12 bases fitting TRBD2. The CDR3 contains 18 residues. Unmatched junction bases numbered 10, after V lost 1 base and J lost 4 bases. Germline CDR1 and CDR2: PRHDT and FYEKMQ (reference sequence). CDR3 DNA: TGTGCCAGCAGCTTAGTCTCTAGCGGGAGGGGAGCGGGAGAGACCCAGTACTTC. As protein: CASSLVSSGRGAGETQYF.